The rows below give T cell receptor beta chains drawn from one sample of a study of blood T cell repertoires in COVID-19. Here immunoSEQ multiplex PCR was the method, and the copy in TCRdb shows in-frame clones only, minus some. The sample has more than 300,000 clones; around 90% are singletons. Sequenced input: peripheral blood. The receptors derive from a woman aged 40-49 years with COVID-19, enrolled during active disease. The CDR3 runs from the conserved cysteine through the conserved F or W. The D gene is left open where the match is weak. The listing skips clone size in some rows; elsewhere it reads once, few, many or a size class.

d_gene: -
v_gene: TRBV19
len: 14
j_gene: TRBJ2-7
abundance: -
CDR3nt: TGTGCCAGTAGTAGCCCTGGCCTGTCCTACGAGCAGTACTTC
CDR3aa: CASSSPGLSYEQYF

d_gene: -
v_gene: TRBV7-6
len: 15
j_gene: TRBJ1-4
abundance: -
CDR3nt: TGTGCCAGCAGCGCCACCCCTGACAGAGAGGAAAAACTGTTTTTT
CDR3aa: CASSATPDREEKLFF

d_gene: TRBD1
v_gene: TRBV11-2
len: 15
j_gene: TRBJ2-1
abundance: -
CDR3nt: TGTGCCAGCAGCTTAGCTGACAGGGGCTACAATGAGCAGTTCTTC
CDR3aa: CASSLADRGYNEQFF

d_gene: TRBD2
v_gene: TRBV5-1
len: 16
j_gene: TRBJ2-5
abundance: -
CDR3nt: TGCGCCAGCAGCTTGACGGCGGGAGGGCCTCAAGAGACCCAGTACTTC
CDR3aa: CASSLTAGGPQETQYF

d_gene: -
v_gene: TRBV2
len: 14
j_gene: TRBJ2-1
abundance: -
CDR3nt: TGTGCCAGCAGTGACTCCGGGATCTACAATGAGCAGTTCTTC
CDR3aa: CASSDSGIYNEQFF

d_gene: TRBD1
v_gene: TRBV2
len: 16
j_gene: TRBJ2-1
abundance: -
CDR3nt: TGTGCCAGCAGAGTCTCCGGGACAGGGTCTAACAATGAGCAGTTCTTC
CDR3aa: CASRVSGTGSNNEQFF

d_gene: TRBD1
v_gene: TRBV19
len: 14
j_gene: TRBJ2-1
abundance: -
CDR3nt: TGTGCCAGTAGTAAGGGGGCGCTTGTATATGAGCAGTTCTTC
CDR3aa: CASSKGALVYEQFF

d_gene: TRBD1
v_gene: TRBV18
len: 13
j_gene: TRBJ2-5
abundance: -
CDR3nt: TGTGCCAGCGGTGGGACAGACCAAGAGACCCAGTACTTC
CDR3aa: CASGGTDQETQYF

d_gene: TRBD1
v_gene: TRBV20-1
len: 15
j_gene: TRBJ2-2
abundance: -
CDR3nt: TGCAGTGCTAGTCGCAGACAGGGGGCCGCCGGGGAGCTGTTTTTT
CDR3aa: CSASRRQGAAGELFF

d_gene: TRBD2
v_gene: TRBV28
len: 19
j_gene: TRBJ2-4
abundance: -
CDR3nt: TGTGCCAGCAGCCTTCCCGATGGGGGGGGAGGTTTAGCCAAAAACATTCAGTACTTC
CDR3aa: CASSLPDGGGGLAKNIQYF

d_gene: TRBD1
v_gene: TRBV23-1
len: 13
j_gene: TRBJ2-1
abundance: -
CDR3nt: TGCGCCAGCCAGAACAGGGGGAGGAATGAGCAGTTCTTC
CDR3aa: CASQNRGRNEQFF

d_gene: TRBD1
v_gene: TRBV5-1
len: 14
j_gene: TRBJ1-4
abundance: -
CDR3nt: TGCGCCAGCAGCTTGGGACAGGGGGCCGAAAAACTGTTTTTT
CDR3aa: CASSLGQGAEKLFF

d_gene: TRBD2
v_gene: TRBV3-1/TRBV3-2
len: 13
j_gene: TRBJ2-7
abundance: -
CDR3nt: TGTGCCAGCAGCTCCGGGGGGGGTTACGAGCAGTACTTC
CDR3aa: CASSSGGGYEQYF

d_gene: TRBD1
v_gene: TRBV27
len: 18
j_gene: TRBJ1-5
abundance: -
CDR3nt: TGTGCCAGCAGTCTCGGGACAGGGGCCGGTAGTGGCAATCAGCCCCAGCATTTT
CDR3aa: CASSLGTGAGSGNQPQHF

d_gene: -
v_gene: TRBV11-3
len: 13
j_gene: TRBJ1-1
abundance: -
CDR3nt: TGTGCCAGCAGTCAAGCCCCGGGGACTGAAGCTTTCTTT
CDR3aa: CASSQAPGTEAFF

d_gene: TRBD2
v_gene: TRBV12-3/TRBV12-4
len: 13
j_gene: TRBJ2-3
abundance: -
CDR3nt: TGTGCCAGCAGGCTAGCGGGCACAGATACGCAGTATTTT
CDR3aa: CASRLAGTDTQYF

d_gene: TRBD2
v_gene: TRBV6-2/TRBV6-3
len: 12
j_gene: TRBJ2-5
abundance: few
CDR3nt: TGTGCCAGCAGCCAGTCCCGACTAGCGAAGTACTTC
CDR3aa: CASSQSRLAKYF

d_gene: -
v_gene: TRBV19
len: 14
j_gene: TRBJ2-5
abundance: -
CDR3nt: TGTGCCTCAACCCGGGGAATAAATGGGAAGACCCAGTACTTC
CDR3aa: CASTRGINGKTQYF

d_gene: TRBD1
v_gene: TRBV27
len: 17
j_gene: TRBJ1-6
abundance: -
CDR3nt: TGTGCCAGCAGTTTTGCAGGACAGGGTCTCCTTAATTCACCCCTCCACTTT
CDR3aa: CASSFAGQGLLNSPLHF

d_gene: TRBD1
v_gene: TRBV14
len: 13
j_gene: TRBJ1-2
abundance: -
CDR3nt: TGTGCCAGCAGCCAAAGACAGGGGGGCGGCTACACCTTC
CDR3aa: CASSQRQGGGYTF

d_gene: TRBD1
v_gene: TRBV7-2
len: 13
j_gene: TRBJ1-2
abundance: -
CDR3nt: TGTGCCAGCAGCTGGGACAGGGGCTATGGCTACACCTTC
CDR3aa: CASSWDRGYGYTF

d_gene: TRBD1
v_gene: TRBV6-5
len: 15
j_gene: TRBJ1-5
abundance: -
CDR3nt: TGTGCCACCAAAACCCTAGGGGGCGGCAATCAGCCCCAGCATTTT
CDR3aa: CATKTLGGGNQPQHF

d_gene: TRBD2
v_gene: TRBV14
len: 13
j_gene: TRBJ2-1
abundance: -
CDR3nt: TGTGCCAGCAGCCAAGAAACGGGAGGACGGCGGTTCTTC
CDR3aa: CASSQETGGRRFF

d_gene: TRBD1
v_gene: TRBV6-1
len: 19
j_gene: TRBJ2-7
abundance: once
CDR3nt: TGTGCCAGCAGTGAATACGAGACAGGGGGCGATTCTTGGGCCTACGAGCAGTACTTC
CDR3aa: CASSEYETGGDSWAYEQYF

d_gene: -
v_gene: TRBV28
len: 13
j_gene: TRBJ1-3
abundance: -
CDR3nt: TGTGCCAGCAGTTTCGGGTCTGGAAACACCATATATTTT
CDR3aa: CASSFGSGNTIYF

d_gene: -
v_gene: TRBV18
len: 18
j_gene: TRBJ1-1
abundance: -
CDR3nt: TGTGCCAGCTCCCTCCTTGATCAGGGAGGAGATAAGAACACTGAAGCTTTCTTT
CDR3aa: CASSLLDQGGDKNTEAFF

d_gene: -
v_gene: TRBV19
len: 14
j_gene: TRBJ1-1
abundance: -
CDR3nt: TGTGCCAGTAGCCGACTACCAACGGCTGGTGAAGCTTTCTTT
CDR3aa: CASSRLPTAGEAFF

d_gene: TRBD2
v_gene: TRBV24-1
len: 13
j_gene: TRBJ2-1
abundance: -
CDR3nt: TGTGCCACCAGTGATACCCCGGGACTAGAGCAGTTCTTC
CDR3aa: CATSDTPGLEQFF

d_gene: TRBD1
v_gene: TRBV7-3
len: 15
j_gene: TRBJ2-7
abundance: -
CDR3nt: TGTGCCAGCAGCTTAGGGCACCAGGGGGCGCGTGAGCAGTACTTC
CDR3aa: CASSLGHQGAREQYF

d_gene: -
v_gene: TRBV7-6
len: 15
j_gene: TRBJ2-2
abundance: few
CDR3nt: TGTGCCAGCAGCTCCCAACTCCAGGGGGGCCGGGAGCTGTTTTTT
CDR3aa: CASSSQLQGGRELFF

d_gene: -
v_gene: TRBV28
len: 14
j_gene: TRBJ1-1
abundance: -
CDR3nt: TGTGCCAGCAGTTTAGCTAACAGGGTTCATGGGGCTTTCTTT
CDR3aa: CASSLANRVHGAFF

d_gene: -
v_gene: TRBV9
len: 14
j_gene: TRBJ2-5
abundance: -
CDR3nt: TGTGCCAGCGGAGGGGGGGCCCAGGAAGAGACCCAGTACTTC
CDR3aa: CASGGGAQEETQYF

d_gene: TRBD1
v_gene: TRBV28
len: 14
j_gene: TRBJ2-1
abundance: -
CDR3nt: TGTGCCAGCAATCGACAGGGGCAATACAATGAGCAGTTCTTC
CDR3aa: CASNRQGQYNEQFF

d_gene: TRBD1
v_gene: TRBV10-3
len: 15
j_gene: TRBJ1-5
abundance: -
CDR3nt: TGTGCCATCAGTGAGGGACAGGGGGGTCATCAGCCCCAGCATTTT
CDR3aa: CAISEGQGGHQPQHF

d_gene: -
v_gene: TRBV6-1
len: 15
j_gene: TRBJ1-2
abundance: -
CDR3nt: TGTGCCAGCAGTGAAGCGCCTGGGCGTAACTATGGCTACACCTTC
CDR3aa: CASSEAPGRNYGYTF

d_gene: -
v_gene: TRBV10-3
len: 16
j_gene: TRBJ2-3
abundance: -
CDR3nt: TGTGCCATCGAGGGTAGCGGCGCCTCTAGCACAGATACGCAGTATTTT
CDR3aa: CAIEGSGASSTDTQYF

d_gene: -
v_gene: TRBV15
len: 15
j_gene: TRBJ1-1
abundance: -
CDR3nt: TGTGCCATCCAGAGATGGGGGGGACCGCTACTGCAAGCTTTCTTT
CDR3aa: CAIQRWGGPLLQAFF

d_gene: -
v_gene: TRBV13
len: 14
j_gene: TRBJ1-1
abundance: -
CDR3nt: TGTGCCAGCAGCCAGGGGCGTGCTGACACTGAAGCTTTCTTT
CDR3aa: CASSQGRADTEAFF

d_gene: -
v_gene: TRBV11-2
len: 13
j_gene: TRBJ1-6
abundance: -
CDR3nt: TGTGCCAGCAGCCAGGGATATAATTCACCCCTCCACTTT
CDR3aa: CASSQGYNSPLHF

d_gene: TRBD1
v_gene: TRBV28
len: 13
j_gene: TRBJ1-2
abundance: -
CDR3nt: TGTGCCAGCAGCAGGGACAGCCCTTATGGCTACACCTTC
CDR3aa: CASSRDSPYGYTF

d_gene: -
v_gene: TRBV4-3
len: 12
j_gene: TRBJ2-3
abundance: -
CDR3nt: TGCGCCAGCAGCCAAGCCCCGGATACGCAGTATTTT
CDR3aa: CASSQAPDTQYF

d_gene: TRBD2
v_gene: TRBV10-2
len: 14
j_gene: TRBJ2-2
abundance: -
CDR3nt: TGCGCCAGCTCCAGCGGGGTGAACACCGGGGAGCTGTTTTTT
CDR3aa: CASSSGVNTGELFF

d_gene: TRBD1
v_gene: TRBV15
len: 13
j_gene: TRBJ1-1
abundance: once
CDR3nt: TGTGCCACCAGCAGACCTACAGGGGAGATGACTTTCTTT
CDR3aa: CATSRPTGEMTFF

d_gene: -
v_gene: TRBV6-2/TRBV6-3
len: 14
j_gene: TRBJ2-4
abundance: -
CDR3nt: TGTGCCAGCAGACCTCCAGGCACCAATGACATTCAGTACTTC
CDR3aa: CASRPPGTNDIQYF

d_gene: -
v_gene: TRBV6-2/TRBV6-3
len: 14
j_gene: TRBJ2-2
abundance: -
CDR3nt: TGTGCCAGCAGTTACTCCCTCTACACCGGGGAGCTGTTTTTT
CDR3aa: CASSYSLYTGELFF

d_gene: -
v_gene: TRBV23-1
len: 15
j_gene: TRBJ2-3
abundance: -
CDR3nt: TGCGCCAGCAGTCAATCGGCCTCTAGCACAGATACGCAGTATTTT
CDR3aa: CASSQSASSTDTQYF

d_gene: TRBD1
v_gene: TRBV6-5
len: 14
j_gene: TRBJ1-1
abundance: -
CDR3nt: TGTGCCAGCAGTCAAAACCCAGGGGGCATTGAAGCTTTCTTT
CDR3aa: CASSQNPGGIEAFF

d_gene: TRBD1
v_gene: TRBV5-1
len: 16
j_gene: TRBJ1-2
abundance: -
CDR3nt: TGCGCCAGCAGCCCGAGGACAGGGGCAGATCCCAGGGGCTACACCTTC
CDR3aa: CASSPRTGADPRGYTF

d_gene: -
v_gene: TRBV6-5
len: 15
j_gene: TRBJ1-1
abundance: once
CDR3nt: TGTGCCAGCAGTTACTCGGCAGGCAGGAACACTGAAGCTTTCTTT
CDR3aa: CASSYSAGRNTEAFF

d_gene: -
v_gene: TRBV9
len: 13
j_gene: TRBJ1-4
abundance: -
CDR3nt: TGTGCCAGCAGCGTAGCTATTAATGAAAAACTGTTTTTT
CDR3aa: CASSVAINEKLFF